The 2 T cell receptor beta chains below all came from one sample that was sequenced in a study of shared clonotypes between healthy human individuals. The data were produced by immunoSEQ multiplex PCR, yet TCRdb's version contains in-frame clones alone and is incomplete. The table has roughly 2.6 million clones, approximately 92% seen once. Source material: naive CD4+ T cells sorted from blood. Subset specified: CD45RA+ positively selected. Receptors were obtained from a man aged 18 to 30 in good health.

Regarding this clone: This could be a read error, since a much larger clone is one nucleotide away. Other DNA sequences in this sample translate to the same CDR3. The gene calls are TRBV5-4 and TRBJ2-7, with D uncertain. V lost 4 bases to trimming and J lost 0 bases, with 5 bases between them. Germline V CDR1 and CDR2: SGHNT, YYREEE (reference sequence). The CDR3 consists of 12 residues. The CDR3 loop is CASSLSSYEQYF. The CDR3 region has the DNA TGTGCCAGCAGCCTGAGCTCCTACGAGCAGTACTTC.

On this clone itself: Other DNA sequences in the same sample also yield this CDR3. The chain recombines TRBV7-2 with TRBJ1-3; the D is unclear. This CDR3 comprises 14 residues. V dropped 1 base and J dropped 0 bases, with 4 bases sitting between them. CDR1 and CDR2 from the germline V gene are SGHTA and FQGNSA. The CDR3 nucleotides read TGTGCCAGCAGCTTAGGAAACTCTGGAAACACCATATATTTT. This gives the protein CASSLGNSGNTIYF.